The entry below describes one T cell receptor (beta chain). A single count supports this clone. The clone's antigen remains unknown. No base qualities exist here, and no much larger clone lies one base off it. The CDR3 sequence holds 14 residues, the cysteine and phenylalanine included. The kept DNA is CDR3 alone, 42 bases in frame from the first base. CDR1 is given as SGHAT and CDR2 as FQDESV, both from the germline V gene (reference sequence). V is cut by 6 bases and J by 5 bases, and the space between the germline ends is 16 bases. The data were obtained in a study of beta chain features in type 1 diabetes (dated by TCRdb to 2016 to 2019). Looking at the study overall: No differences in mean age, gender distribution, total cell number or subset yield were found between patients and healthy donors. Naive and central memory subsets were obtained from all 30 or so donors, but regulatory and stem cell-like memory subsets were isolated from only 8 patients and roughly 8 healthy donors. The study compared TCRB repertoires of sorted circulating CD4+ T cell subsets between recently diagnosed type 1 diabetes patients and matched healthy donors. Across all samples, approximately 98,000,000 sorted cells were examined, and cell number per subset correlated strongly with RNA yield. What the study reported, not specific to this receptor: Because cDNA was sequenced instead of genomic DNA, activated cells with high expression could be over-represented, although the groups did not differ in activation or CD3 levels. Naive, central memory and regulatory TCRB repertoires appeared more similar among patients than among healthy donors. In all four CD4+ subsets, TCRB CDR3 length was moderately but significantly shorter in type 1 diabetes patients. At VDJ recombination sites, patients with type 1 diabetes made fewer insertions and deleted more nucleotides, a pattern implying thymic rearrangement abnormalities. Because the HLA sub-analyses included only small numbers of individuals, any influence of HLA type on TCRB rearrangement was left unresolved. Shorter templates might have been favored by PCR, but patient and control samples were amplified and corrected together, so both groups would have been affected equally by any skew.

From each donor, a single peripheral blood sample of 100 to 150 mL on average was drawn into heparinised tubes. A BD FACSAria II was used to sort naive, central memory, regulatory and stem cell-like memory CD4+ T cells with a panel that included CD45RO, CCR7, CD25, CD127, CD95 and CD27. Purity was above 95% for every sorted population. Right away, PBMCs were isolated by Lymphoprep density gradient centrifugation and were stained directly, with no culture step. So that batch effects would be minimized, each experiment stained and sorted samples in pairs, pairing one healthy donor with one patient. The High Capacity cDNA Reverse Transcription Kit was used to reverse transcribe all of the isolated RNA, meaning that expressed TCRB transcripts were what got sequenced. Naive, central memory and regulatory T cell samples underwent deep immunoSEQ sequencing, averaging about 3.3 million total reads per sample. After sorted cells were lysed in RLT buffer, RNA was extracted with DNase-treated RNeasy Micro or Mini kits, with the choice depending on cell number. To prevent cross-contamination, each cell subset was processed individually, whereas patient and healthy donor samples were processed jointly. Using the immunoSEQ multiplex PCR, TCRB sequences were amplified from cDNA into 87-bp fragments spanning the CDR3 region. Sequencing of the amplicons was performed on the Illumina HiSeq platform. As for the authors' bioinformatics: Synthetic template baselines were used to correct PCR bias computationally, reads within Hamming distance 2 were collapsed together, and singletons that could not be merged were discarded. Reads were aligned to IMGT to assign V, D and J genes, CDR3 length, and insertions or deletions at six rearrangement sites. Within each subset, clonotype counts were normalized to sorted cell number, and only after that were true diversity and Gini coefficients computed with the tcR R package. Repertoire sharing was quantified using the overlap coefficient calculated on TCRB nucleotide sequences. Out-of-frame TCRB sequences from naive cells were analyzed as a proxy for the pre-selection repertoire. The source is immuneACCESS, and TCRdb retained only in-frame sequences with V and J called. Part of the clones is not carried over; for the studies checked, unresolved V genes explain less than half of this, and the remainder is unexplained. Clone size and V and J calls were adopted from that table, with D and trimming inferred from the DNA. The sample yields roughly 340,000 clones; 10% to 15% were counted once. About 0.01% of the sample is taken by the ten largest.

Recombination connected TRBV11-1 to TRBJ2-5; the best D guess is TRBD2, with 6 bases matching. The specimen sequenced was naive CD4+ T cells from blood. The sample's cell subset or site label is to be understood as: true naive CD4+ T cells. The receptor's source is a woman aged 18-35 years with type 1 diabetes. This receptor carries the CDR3 CASRPRWGGETQYF. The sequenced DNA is TGTGCCAGCAGACCCCGGTGGGGAGGCGAGACCCAGTACTTC.